The rows below give T cell receptor beta chains drawn from one sample of a study. TCRdb passed the RT-PCR reads through MiXCR, listing each CDR3 protein once. The repertoire consists of 650,000 to 800,000 distinct CDR3 sequences, with approximately 15% occurring once and the leading ten covering roughly 4%. The sequencing input was memory CD4+ T cells from blood. The receptors derive from a female donor in good health, serving as a healthy control. Each CDR3 is given with its conserved first and last residue. A D gene is named only where the DNA matches it firmly. Only part of the rows carry a size: once, few, many, or a class if the clone is expanded.

CASSFSRTSNTEAFF	TGTGCCAGCAGTTTCTCCCGGACATCTAACACTGAAGCTTTCTTT	TRBV12-3/TRBV12-4	TRBJ1-1	-	-
CASRKQGGDGYTF	TGTGCCAGCAGAAAACAGGGAGGAGATGGCTACACCTTC	TRBV6-2/TRBV6-3	TRBJ1-2	-	-
CSASPGTGEYF	TGCAGTGCTAGCCCCGGGACAGGAGAGTACTTC	TRBV20-1	TRBJ2-5	TRBD1	few
CSARDPLLAGGETQYF	TGCAGTGCTAGAGATCCCCTGCTAGCGGGAGGGGAGACCCAGTACTTC	TRBV20-1	TRBJ2-5	TRBD2	many
CSTWADNEQFF	TGCAGTACCTGGGCCGACAATGAGCAGTTCTTC	TRBV20-1	TRBJ2-1	-	few
CASSLGVGSGSPLHF	TGTGCCAGCAGCTTAGGGGTAGGGAGTGGTTCACCCCTCCACTTT	TRBV11-2	TRBJ1-6	-	few
CASSPGGSRIYEQYF	TGTGCCAGCAGTCCCGGCGGCAGCCGTATCTACGAGCAGTACTTC	TRBV7-3	TRBJ2-7	-	many
CASSLASTLGEAFF	TGTGCCAGCAGCTTGGCTTCCACCCTAGGCGAAGCTTTCTTT	TRBV5-5	TRBJ1-1	-	-
CASSLGQASSPLHF	TGTGCCAGCAGCCTGGGACAGGCAAGTTCACCCCTCCACTTT	TRBV5-4	TRBJ1-6	TRBD1	-
CASSHNLAGRTYDSYNEQFF	TGTGCCAGCAGTCATAATCTAGCGGGTAGAACATACGACTCCTACAATGAGCAGTTCTTC	TRBV12-3/TRBV12-4	TRBJ2-1	TRBD2	many
CSAQKRQGEADTQYF	TGCAGTGCTCAAAAAAGACAGGGGGAGGCAGATACGCAGTATTTT	TRBV20-1	TRBJ2-3	TRBD1	many
CASSSHPAGNTEAFF	TGTGCCAGCAGTTCCCATCCCGCAGGGAACACTGAAGCTTTCTTT	TRBV27	TRBJ1-1	-	-
CAISELGTEYTGELFF	TGTGCCATCAGTGAATTAGGGACAGAGTACACCGGGGAGCTGTTTTTT	TRBV10-3	TRBJ2-2	TRBD1	many
CATSRRTTNEQFF	TGTGCCACCAGCAGGAGGACTACCAATGAGCAGTTCTTC	TRBV15	TRBJ2-1	-	few
CASSLASGSNEQFF	TGTGCCAGCAGTTTGGCTAGCGGGAGTAATGAGCAGTTCTTC	TRBV12-3/TRBV12-4	TRBJ2-1	TRBD2	many
CASSLDGTSGSTDTQYF	TGCGCCAGCAGCTTGGATGGGACTAGCGGGAGCACAGATACGCAGTATTTT	TRBV5-1	TRBJ2-3	TRBD2	many
CAISRQGLNTEAFF	TGTGCCATCAGCAGACAGGGCTTGAACACTGAAGCTTTCTTT	TRBV10-3	TRBJ1-1	TRBD1	-
CASSLVGAYNEQFF	TGTGCCAGCAGCTTAGTAGGAGCATACAATGAGCAGTTCTTC	TRBV5-5	TRBJ2-1	-	-
CASSFLGPDTQYF	TGTGCCAGCAGCTTCCTGGGGCCAGATACGCAGTATTTT	TRBV5-6	TRBJ2-3	-	few
CASRFLRDRDEQYF	TGTGCCAGCAGATTTCTCCGGGACAGGGACGAGCAGTACTTC	TRBV6-1	TRBJ2-7	TRBD1	few
CASSQGAGYTGELFF	TGCGCCAGCAGCCAAGGGGCAGGGTACACCGGGGAGCTGTTTTTT	TRBV4-3	TRBJ2-2	-	-
CSASGQGKRANYEQYF	TGCAGTGCTAGTGGACAGGGAAAGAGGGCTAACTACGAGCAGTACTTC	TRBV20-1	TRBJ2-7	TRBD1	few
CSARSEFQETQYF	TGCAGTGCTAGGTCCGAATTCCAAGAGACCCAGTACTTC	TRBV20-1	TRBJ2-5	-	many
CASIPQAGSTEAFF	TGTGCCAGTATCCCTCAGGCTGGTAGCACTGAAGCTTTCTTT	TRBV19	TRBJ1-1	-	-
CSATDGGITDTQYF	TGCAGTGCTACAGACGGTGGGATCACAGATACGCAGTATTTT	TRBV20-1	TRBJ2-3	-	-
CASSRTGERNQPQHF	TGTGCCAGTAGTAGGACAGGGGAACGCAATCAGCCCCAGCATTTT	TRBV19	TRBJ1-5	TRBD1	-
CATSDLNGRSSTDTQYF	TGTGCCACCAGTGATTTAAACGGACGGTCTAGCACAGATACGCAGTATTTT	TRBV24-1	TRBJ2-3	-	-
CASSQESPLAGARGTGELFF	TGCGCCAGCAGCCAAGAAAGCCCGCTAGCGGGAGCGAGAGGCACCGGGGAGCTGTTTTTT	TRBV4-3	TRBJ2-2	TRBD2	-
CASSVATGNTEAFF	TGTGCCAGCAGCGTAGCGACAGGAAACACTGAAGCTTTCTTT	TRBV9	TRBJ1-1	-	once
CASSLRGAYGYTF	TGTGCCAGCAGCTTAAGGGGGGCCTATGGCTACACCTTC	TRBV7-9	TRBJ1-2	-	few
CASRIAGGSNEQFF	TGCGCCAGCAGGATAGCGGGAGGGAGCAATGAGCAGTTCTTC	TRBV5-1	TRBJ2-1	TRBD2	-
CASSLVGSESYNEQFF	TGTGCCAGCAGCTTGGTGGGTAGCGAATCCTACAATGAGCAGTTCTTC	TRBV5-6	TRBJ2-1	-	-
CATSEATGTGGSYEQYF	TGTGCCACCAGCGAGGCTACCGGGACAGGGGGCTCGTACGAGCAGTACTTC	TRBV15	TRBJ2-7	TRBD1	-
CASSLRSGGEKLFF	TGTGCCAGCAGCTTACGGTCTGGGGGAGAAAAACTGTTTTTT	TRBV7-6	TRBJ1-4	-	few
CASRNDADTQYF	TGTGCCAGCAGAAACGACGCAGATACGCAGTATTTT	TRBV6-2/TRBV6-3	TRBJ2-3	-	few
CASSADPQYGYTF	TGCGCCAGCAGCGCGGATCCGCAGTACGGCTACACCTTC	TRBV5-1	TRBJ1-2	-	few
CASSFAGRDNEQFF	TGTGCCAGCAGTTTTGCGGGAAGGGACAATGAGCAGTTCTTC	TRBV12-3/TRBV12-4	TRBJ2-1	-	few
CASSRGQGRTNTEAFF	TGTGCCAGCTCAAGGGGACAGGGTAGGACGAACACTGAAGCTTTCTTT	TRBV18	TRBJ1-1	TRBD1	-
CAWVPGMGYNEQFF	TGTGCCTGGGTTCCCGGAATGGGGTACAATGAGCAGTTCTTC	TRBV30	TRBJ2-1	-	-
CASSLAAGINYGYTF	TGTGCCAGCAGCTTGGCAGCAGGTATTAACTATGGCTACACCTTC	TRBV5-5	TRBJ1-2	-	-
CASRSTRTMSLNEQYF	TGCGCCAGCAGATCCACCCGGACAATGAGCCTAAACGAGCAGTACTTC	TRBV5-1	TRBJ2-7	-	-
CASSPPGGGLADTQFF	TGTGCCAGCAGCCCTCCAGGGGGGGGGCTGGCAGATACGCAGTTCTTC	TRBV7-2	TRBJ2-1	-	-
CASRQSRTEHYTF	TGTGCCAGCAGGCAGAGCCGGACGGAGCACTACACCTTC	TRBV27	TRBJ1-2	-	-
CASSTSSGTTDTQYF	TGTGCCAGCAGCACTTCTAGCGGCACCACAGATACGCAGTATTTT	TRBV5-4	TRBJ2-3	TRBD2	few
CAWDGQASSGNTIYF	TGTGCCTGGGACGGACAGGCGAGTTCTGGAAACACCATATATTTT	TRBV30	TRBJ1-3	TRBD1	-
CASSLEAGEGGTDTQYF	TGTGCCAGCAGCTTAGAAGCGGGCGAGGGGGGCACAGATACGCAGTATTTT	TRBV7-8	TRBJ2-3	-	-
CASSSVQGTYEQYF	TGTGCCAGCAGCTCAGTACAGGGAACCTACGAGCAGTACTTC	TRBV7-9	TRBJ2-7	-	few
CSASGGTGLNTEAFF	TGCAGTGCTAGTGGCGGGACAGGCTTGAACACTGAAGCTTTCTTT	TRBV20-1	TRBJ1-1	TRBD1	many
CSARFRGPSSPLHF	TGCAGTGCTAGATTTCGGGGTCCGAGTTCACCCCTCCACTTT	TRBV20-1	TRBJ1-6	-	-
CASSPHSPQGTEAFF	TGTGCCAGCAGTCCCCACTCTCCTCAGGGGACTGAAGCTTTCTTT	TRBV12-3/TRBV12-4	TRBJ1-1	-	many
CAAHNSEVETQYF	TGTGCCGCCCACAATTCGGAGGTAGAGACCCAGTACTTC	TRBV10-3	TRBJ2-5	-	many
CASSLGQGEDKLFF	TGCGCCAGCAGCCTGGGACAGGGCGAGGACAAACTGTTTTTT	TRBV5-1	TRBJ1-4	TRBD1	-